The T cell receptor beta chain under discussion was sequenced for a study of OX40 agonist ivuxolimab in advanced cancers. Looking at the study overall: The drug used for patients, ivuxolimab, was an agonistic anti-OX40 (CD134) antibody. Patients receiving dose escalation had hepatocellular carcinoma, melanoma, renal cell or head and neck cancer.

General observations from the study: The study observed clonal expansion of CD4+ and CD8+ blood T cells by week 6 at 0.1 to 3.0 mg/kg.

Concerning this clone itself: Its antigen is unidentified.

Deletions cut 5 bases from V and 9 bases from J, with 9 bases between. The CDR3 sequence is 10 residues long. The germline V gene encodes CDR1 GTSNPN and CDR2 SVGIG (reference sequence). TCRdb keeps only in-frame clones here, not all; method: immunoSEQ multiplex PCR. The sample shows roughly 62,000 clones, around 86% of them seen only once. Autoimmune disease history or systemic immunosuppression disqualified patients. V gene TRBV30 combines with J gene TRBJ2-3; no clear D gene. This TCR was recovered from an adult with an advanced solid tumor such as melanoma, head and neck, liver or kidney cancer. This sample comprised CD4+ or CD8+ T cells sorted from blood, obtained in a trial of the OX40 agonist ivuxolimab. The CDR3 DNA reads as TGTGCCTGGGGGTTCCAGACGCAGTATTTT. Translating it yields CAWGFQTQYF.